The present T cell receptor (beta chain) was sequenced within a study of blood T cell repertoires in COVID-19. Germline V gene sequence: CDR1 MNHEY, CDR2 SMNVEV (reference sequence). CDR3 length equals 13 residues. V was clipped by 2 bases and J by 5 bases, with 7 bases between them. The data were produced by immunoSEQ multiplex PCR, yet TCRdb's version contains in-frame clones alone and is incomplete. Among under 45,000 clones listed, 78% were seen once. The rearrangement uses TRBV27 and TRBJ2-1; D is unclear. Sequencing input: peripheral blood. The origin of this receptor is a man in his sixties with acute or convalescent COVID-19. The CDR3 sequence is CASSLIRDNEQFF. DNA of the CDR3: TGTGCCAGCAGTTTAATACGGGACAATGAGCAGTTCTTC.